What follows is one T cell receptor beta chain and its context. The junction differs from germline at one of its ends, possibly a read error. This sample is drawn from a study of control samples from healthy donors and cancer patients. TCRdb's table, derived via immunoSEQ multiplex PCR, lists solely in-frame clones and lacks some. The sample shows about 160,000 clones, roughly 95% of them seen only once. Germline V gene sequence: CDR1 SNHLY, CDR2 FYNNEI. This CDR3 is built from 13 residues. Sequenced input: blood. This chain uses TRBV2 with TRBJ2-4; D perhaps matches TRBD1 (6 bases). The clonotype was recovered from a woman younger than 45 in good health. The CDR3 here is CASSGLGQNIQYF. The CDR3 DNA is TGTGCCAGCAGTGGCCTGGGACAAAATATTCAGTACTTC. The entire variable domain, with the rest obtained from reference TRBV2 and TRBJ2-4, is as follows: EPEVTQTPSHQVTQMGQEVILRCVPISNHLYFYWYRQILGQKVEFLVSFYNNEISEKSEIFDDQFSVERPDGSNFTLKIRSTKLEDSAMYFCASSGLGQNIQYFGAGTRLSVL.